The source of this TCR beta chain is a study of blood T cell repertoires in COVID-19. About the research overall: Acute and convalescent COVID-19 specimens originated in the United States, Italy and Spain. In each case, the material was cDNA or gDNA derived from T cells, B-cell-depleted T cells, or PBMCs.

In the authors' workflow: Estimation of nucleated cell counts was performed using reference gene primer amplification. Using immunoSEQ multiplex PCR, the repertoire was profiled, and TCRdb retains in-frame clones only, with some absent. V and J calls and clone size are copied from that table; D and trimming were computed from the DNA. The sample carries approximately 120,000 clones, 85% to 90% recorded once. The CDR3 runs 15 residues. Trimming removed 0 bases at V and 7 bases at J, with 14 bases between. Per the germline V gene, CDR1 is SGHNT and CDR2 is YYREEE (reference sequence). The rearrangement links TRBV5-4 to TRBJ2-1; D perhaps matches TRBD1 (6 bases). The specimen sequenced was peripheral blood. The source of this sequence is a man at least 80 years old with active or convalescent COVID-19. CDR3: CASSLGQATGNEQFF. The DNA of the CDR3 is TGTGCCAGCAGCTTGGGACAGGCCACTGGGAATGAGCAGTTCTTC.